The 5 T cell receptor beta chains below come from one sample, sequenced in a study of regulatory T cells. Study-level findings and limits: In CD3G-deficient patients, conventional CD4+ T cells were enriched for hydrophobic CDR3 residues at positions 6 and 7.

The antigens of these receptors remain unknown. Primers: 52 TRBV forward and 13 TRBJ reverse. Profiled with immunoSEQ multiplex PCR; TCRdb holds only in-frame clones, not every one. In the table there are about 32,000 clones, 89% of which are singletons. The sequencing sample was made of conventional CD4+ T cells sorted from blood. The receptors shown here come from a person under 35 with CD3G deficiency.

Note on this clone: Germline and junction disagree at one end, which may indicate a read error. The chain combines TRBV6-1 with TRBJ2-5; D may match TRBD1 or TRBD2 (6 bases each). This CDR3 region has 13 residues. Germline values: CDR1 MNHNS, CDR2 SASEGT. The CDR3: CATSGGRGETQYF. The CDR3 DNA follows: TGTGCCACCAGTGGGGGGCGCGGTGAGACCCAGTACTTC.

This chain connects TRBV7-9 to TRBJ1-2; D ambiguous. Germline V lookup: CDR1 SEHNR, CDR2 FQNEAQ (reference sequence). Trimming removed 0 bases from V and 7 bases from J, with 9 bases in between. CDR3 size: 13 residues. The CDR3 nucleotides read TGTGCCAGCAGCTTAGCGGCCGTGGGTGGCTACACCTTC. Residues: CASSLAAVGGYTF.

This clone was found once. Germline is not matched at one junction end, which may reflect a read error. This chain links TRBV18 with TRBJ2-7; a possible D gene is TRBD2 (6 bases). This CDR3 comprises 12 residues. Germline V lookup: CDR1 KGHSH, CDR2 LQKENI. DNA for the CDR3: TGTGCCAGCTCACCCGGGACTCCCGAGCGGTACTTC. It translates to CASSPGTPERYF. Filled out from reference TRBV18 and TRBJ2-7, the complete variable domain reads NAGVMQNPRHLVRRRGQEARLRCSPMKGHSHVYWYRQLPEEGLKFMVYLQKENIIDESGMPKERFSAEFPKEGPSILRIQQVVRGDSAAYFCASSPGTPERYFGPGTRLTVT.

This chain joins TRBV6-1 and TRBJ2-5, with 7 bases lining up with TRBD1. V lost 5 bases, J lost 7 bases, and 7 bases stayed unmatched. The CDR3 spans 13 residues. Germline assignment: CDR1 MNHNS and CDR2 SASEGT. Here the CDR3 DNA reads TGTGCCAGCAGTTCGACAGGGCTGACGACCCAGTACTTC. Encoded protein: CASSSTGLTTQYF.

The gene calls are TRBV13 and TRBJ1-1; TRBD1 is a possible D gene (6 bases). This CDR3 comprises 17 residues. CDR1 and CDR2 (germline): PRHDT, FYEKMQ (reference sequence). The V end lost 4 bases, the J end lost 0 bases, and 18 bases lay between the germline ends. CDR3 amino acids: CASSSTGSPHMNTEAFF. The CDR3, as DNA: TGTGCCAGCAGCTCCACAGGGTCACCACACATGAACACTGAAGCTTTCTTT.